The rows below give T cell receptor beta chains drawn from one sample of a study of cytomegalovirus exposure and HLA in healthy donors. Data came from immunoSEQ multiplex PCR; TCRdb stores just in-frame clones and leaves some out. The sample lists 110,000 to 150,000 clones, about 10% occurring once. Specimen: PBMCs. These receptors came from a man in his fifties in good health and CMV-seronegative. The CDR3 runs from the conserved cysteine through the conserved F or W. A D gene is named only where the DNA matches it firmly. Size tells how often a clone was seen (once, few, many) or the class of an expanded clone, and some rows leave it out.

cdr3_length	d_call	clone_size	v_call	j_call	cdr3_nt	cdr3_aa
15	TRBD1	few	TRBV6-6	TRBJ1-1	TGTGCCAGCAGTTACGCGGGACAGGGAGTCACTGAAGCTTTCTTT	CASSYAGQGVTEAFF
14	TRBD1	few	TRBV5-4	TRBJ2-7	TGTGCCAGCAGGGCCGACAGGGCTCCCACCGAGCAGTACTTC	CASRADRAPTEQYF
17	TRBD1	few	TRBV5-4	TRBJ2-1	TGTGCCAGCAGCGGGCGGGGACAGGGCAGCTCCTACAATGAGCAGTTCTTC	CASSGRGQGSSYNEQFF
13	.	few	TRBV6-1	TRBJ2-2	TGTGCCAGCAGTGGCAGGGAAACCGGGGAGCTGTTTTTT	CASSGRETGELFF
15	.	few	TRBV2	TRBJ2-1	TGTGCCAGCATTACGGGAGACCCATCCTACAATGAGCAGTTCTTC	CASITGDPSYNEQFF
13	.	.	TRBV5-1	TRBJ2-5	TGCGCCAGTCAGGGGTGGATCCAAGAGACCCAGTACTTC	CASQGWIQETQYF
13	.	.	TRBV2	TRBJ1-2	TGTGCCAGCAGTGAAATCCCACAGATTGGCTACACCTTC	CASSEIPQIGYTF
14	.	few	TRBV2	TRBJ2-3	TGTGCCAGCAGTGTCGGGCAGGGACTCGGTACGCAGTATTTT	CASSVGQGLGTQYF
15	TRBD1	.	TRBV7-2	TRBJ1-5	TGTGCCAGCAGCTTAGTACAGGGGGCCTCTCAGCCCCAGCATTTT	CASSLVQGASQPQHF
15	.	.	TRBV11-2	TRBJ1-1	TGTGCCAGCAGCTTAGTGGGGGGAACGAACACTGAAGCTTTCTTT	CASSLVGGTNTEAFF
19	TRBD1	.	TRBV7-9	TRBJ1-2	TGTGCCAGCAGCACTCGGCAGCGGGACAGGGGGTTTATCGACTATGGCTACACCTTC	CASSTRQRDRGFIDYGYTF
13	TRBD1	.	TRBV5-1	TRBJ2-7	TGCGCCAGCAGGGCCGGGACAGACTACGAGCAGTACTTC	CASRAGTDYEQYF
15	.	.	TRBV11-1	TRBJ1-1	TGTGCCAGCAGCTTCACAGGGACCATGAACACTGAAGCTTTCTTT	CASSFTGTMNTEAFF
12	.	.	TRBV10-2	TRBJ1-1	TGCGCCAGCAGTGTCGCCAGGGCGACCGCTTTCTTT	CASSVARATAFF
10	.	.	TRBV20-1	TRBJ1-2	TGCAGCTATCCTAACTATGGCTACACCTTC	CSYPNYGYTF
15	.	.	TRBV19	TRBJ1-4	TGTGCCAGTACTCCGGACGGGAGAGGGGATGAAAAACTGTTTTTT	CASTPDGRGDEKLFF
17	TRBD1	few	TRBV5-1	TRBJ2-2	TGCGCCAGCAGCTCAAACGGACAGGGGATCGGAACCGGGGAGCTGTTTTTT	CASSSNGQGIGTGELFF
15	TRBD1	few	TRBV5-8	TRBJ2-3	TGTGCCAGCAGCTTCCTTGGACAGGGCACAGATACGCAGTATTTT	CASSFLGQGTDTQYF
15	.	.	TRBV30	TRBJ2-1	TGTGCCTGGAGAGTTGCCGGGAAAGGGGGTAAGGAGCAGTTCTTC	CAWRVAGKGGKEQFF
13	TRBD1	few	TRBV18	TRBJ1-5	TGTGCCAGCTCCGGACAGGAGTATCAGCCCCAGCATTTT	CASSGQEYQPQHF
15	.	.	TRBV9	TRBJ2-7	TGTGCCAGCAGCGTAGAGGCAGGGGGGTCATACGAGCAGTACTTC	CASSVEAGGSYEQYF
15	.	.	TRBV9	TRBJ2-5	TGTGCCAGCAGCGTAGAGGGGGTCGACCTGGCGACCCAGTACTTC	CASSVEGVDLATQYF
16	TRBD1	.	TRBV6-6	TRBJ2-7	TGTGCCAGCAGTCTCCGAAGACAGGGCAGCTCCTACGAGCAGTACTTC	CASSLRRQGSSYEQYF
18	TRBD2	few	TRBV30	TRBJ2-1	TGTGCCTGGGGGCCTGGGACTAGCGGGGGTCTTCAATACAATGAGCAGTTCTTC	CAWGPGTSGGLQYNEQFF
15	TRBD2	few	TRBV14	TRBJ2-1	TGTGCCAGCAGCCGGGCGGGAGGGCCCCACAATGAGCAGTTCTTC	CASSRAGGPHNEQFF
18	TRBD2	few	TRBV7-9	TRBJ2-3	TGTGCCAGCAGCGCCCTCCCTGGAGCGGGGGGGCGCACAGATACGCAGTATTTT	CASSALPGAGGRTDTQYF
14	.	few	TRBV11-3	TRBJ2-3	TGTGCCAGCAGCTTAGTGGCAGGAACAGATACGCAGTATTTT	CASSLVAGTDTQYF
15	TRBD1	.	TRBV18	TRBJ1-1	TGTGCCAGCTCACAGACCGGGACAGGGTGGGCTGAAGCTTTCTTT	CASSQTGTGWAEAFF
15	TRBD1	.	TRBV27	TRBJ2-1	TGTGCCAGCAGTCCATCGACAGGGACCTACAATGAGCAGTTCTTC	CASSPSTGTYNEQFF
15	TRBD1	.	TRBV19	TRBJ1-2	TGTGCCAGTATCCTGTCCGACAGGGTAGGATATGGCTACACCTTC	CASILSDRVGYGYTF
15	TRBD1	.	TRBV7-3	TRBJ2-7	TGTGCCAGCAGCTGGGACAGGGGCAGCTCCTACGAGCAGTACTTC	CASSWDRGSSYEQYF
15	TRBD2	few	TRBV5-4	TRBJ2-7	TGTGCCAGCAGTACATTGAGTAGCGGGATGTACGAGCAGTACTTC	CASSTLSSGMYEQYF
14	.	.	TRBV5-4	TRBJ1-2	TGTGCCAGCAGCTCAGAGACAGCTAACTATGGCTACACCTTC	CASSSETANYGYTF
17	.	.	TRBV4-1	TRBJ1-2	TGCGCCAGCAGCCAACGGGTGGCGGGATCAGGCCTTGGCGGCTACACCTTC	CASSQRVAGSGLGGYTF
11	.	few	TRBV2	TRBJ1-2	TGTGCCAGCAGACAGATCTATGGCTACACCTTC	CASRQIYGYTF
13	.	few	TRBV5-6	TRBJ2-1	TGTGCCAGCAGCACGTGGACTTCCCGGAAGCAGTTCTTC	CASSTWTSRKQFF
15	TRBD1	.	TRBV5-1	TRBJ2-5	TGCGCCAGCAGATTGGGACAGGGTGGGCCAGAGACCCAGTACTTC	CASRLGQGGPETQYF
15	.	.	TRBV5-8	TRBJ2-1	.	CASSLGFGEGNEQFF
14	.	.	TRBV9	TRBJ2-3	TGTGCCAGCAAGACAGGCATTGGCACAGATACGCAGTATTTT	CASKTGIGTDTQYF
13	TRBD1	.	TRBV2	TRBJ2-1	TGTGCCACGACGGGGGCAGGGGGCAAGGAGCAGTTCTTC	CATTGAGGKEQFF
17	.	.	TRBV9	TRBJ1-2	TGTGCCAGCAGCGGAGGGGCCAACCGGGTACAGGGAGAAGGCTACACCTTC	CASSGGANRVQGEGYTF
15	TRBD1	few	TRBV6-5	TRBJ1-2	TGTGCCAGCAGTCAGGACAGGGAGTTTATTGGTGGCTACACCTTC	CASSQDREFIGGYTF
15	.	.	TRBV5-1	TRBJ1-2	TGCGCCAGCAGCTACACACAGGGTTTAAACTATGGCTACACCTTC	CASSYTQGLNYGYTF
11	.	many	TRBV6-6	TRBJ1-2	TGTGCCAGCGTCCTTAACTATGGCTACACCTTC	CASVLNYGYTF
16	TRBD2	.	TRBV19	TRBJ2-4	TGTGCCAGTAGTCTCCTGACTAGCGGGAGCCAAAACATTCAGTACTTC	CASSLLTSGSQNIQYF